Sequencing of this T cell receptor (beta chain) was carried out in a study of blood T cell repertoires in COVID-19. Across the study: The samples span acute and convalescent COVID-19 from the United States, Italy and Spain. PBMCs, B-cell-depleted T cells, or T cells were the source of the cDNA or gDNA that made up the material.

As originally analysed: Quantification of nucleated cells was approximated via reference gene primer amplification. Assay used: immunoSEQ multiplex PCR; TCRdb lists only in-frame clones, some missing. D and trimming were read from the DNA, whereas the V and J calls and clone size are those reported in that table. Among about 180,000 clones listed, 75% to 85% were seen once. The source material was peripheral blood. This TCR was recovered from a human donor in a cohort sampled during active COVID-19.

The CDR3 loop reads CASSLRGLYSGNTIYF. For the CDR3, the DNA is TGTGCCAGCAGCTTGAGAGGACTGTACTCTGGAAACACCATATATTTT. This sequence joins TRBV5-6 and TRBJ1-3; no clear D. The germline V gene has CDR1 SGHDT and CDR2 YYEEEE. Between the trimmed V and J ends, which lost 1 base and 0 bases, there was a span of 11 bases. The CDR3 is 16 residues long.